The next 19 T cell receptor beta chains were all read from a single sample in a study of regulatory T cells in long-lasting Graves disease (dated by TCRdb to about 2021). Libraries came from multiplex PCR. TCRdb names Illumina HiSeq 4000 as the instrument used. TCR beta libraries were built with iRepertoire HTBI primers and Arm-PCR amplification of CDR3 regions. TCRdb's own reprocessing of the public reads used fastp at Q25 and MiXCR and kept productive beta chains. One record per CDR3 amino acid sequence lists the most common genes and DNA. For this sample the table gives approximately 560,000 distinct CDR3 sequences, of which around 16% were detected only once. The ten largest clones add up to about 11% of the sample. Taken with the paper, the label for time point translates to: newly diagnosed GD, antithyroid drugs for less than 3 months. For both TCR sequencing and RNA sequencing, RNA was extracted from PBMCs using TRIzol.

This sample was shared with a second study, whose subject was T cells in Graves' hyperthyroidism and ophthalmopathy.

The sequencing here drew on peripheral blood mononuclear cells (PBMCs), taken at new diagnosis, from a patient treated with antithyroid drugs. The receptors were gathered from a man aged 18 to 35 with Graves disease. Donor details come from another sample of the same person, matched by shared clones.

The chain couples TRBV7-9 to TRBJ1-2, with TRBD1 matching over 7 bases. Germline V gives CDR1 SEHNR, CDR2 FQNEAQ (reference sequence). The V and J ends lost 4 bases and 4 bases, in that order; junction bases with no gene match: 6. The CDR3 covers 14 residues. The DNA for the CDR3 is TGTGCCAGCAGCTGGGGGGACAGATCCTATGGCTACACCTTC. Translating gives CASSWGDRSYGYTF.

This clonotype was counted ten times or more. The CDR3 nucleotides read TGTGCCAGCAGTCGCACCGGTCACACAGATACGCAGTATTTT. As protein: CASSRTGHTDTQYF. The V and J genes are TRBV27 and TRBJ2-3; D ambiguous. Trimming removed 5 bases at V and 2 bases at J, with 11 bases between. CDR3 length: 14 residues. Germline V gene data show CDR1 as MNHEY and CDR2 as SMNVEV (reference sequence).

This clonotype has just a few counts. The junction and the germline gene differ at one end; a read error may be behind it. V and J are TRBV4-1 and TRBJ2-7; 8 bases agree with TRBD2. Germline V lookup: CDR1 MGHRA, CDR2 YSYEKL. The CDR3 extends over 15 amino acids. As DNA, the CDR3 is TGTGCCAGCAGCCAAGAACTAGCGGTATCCTACGAGCAGTACTTC. It encodes CASSQELAVSYEQYF.

This clonotype appeared many times. V and J are TRBV18 and TRBJ2-7; D not certain. The CDR3 sequence is 13 residues long. The germline CDR1 and CDR2 sequences are KGHSH and LQKENI. V lost 1 base, J lost 5 bases, and 9 bases lay in between. The chain's CDR3 is CASSPHPSHEQYF. CDR3 DNA: TGTGCCAGCTCACCACATCCGAGTCACGAGCAGTACTTC.

This clonotype was recorded many times. The rearrangement links TRBV7-3 to TRBJ2-2, with a tentative D call TRBD2 (6 bases). Per the germline V gene, CDR1 is SGHTA and CDR2 is FQGTGA. This CDR3 is 15 amino acids long. V was pared by 5 bases and J by 2 bases, with 12 bases between. CDR3 nucleotides: TGTGCCAGCAGCCCCCCGGGACTTAACACCGGGGAGCTGTTTTTT. Translation: CASSPPGLNTGELFF.

The chain couples TRBV4-1 to TRBJ2-7, with TRBD2 as a possible D gene (5 bases). The V end was cut by 4 bases, the J end by 2 bases, with 12 bases between. From germline, CDR1 is MGHRA and CDR2 YSYEKL. The CDR3 spans 14 residues. The DNA of the CDR3 is TGCGCCAGCAGCCGGCTAGCTAGAACCTACGAGCAGTACTTC. Its translation is CASSRLARTYEQYF.

The gene calls are TRBV5-7 and TRBJ1-1, with TRBD1 matching over 7 bases. TRBV5-7 is known as an ORF, though its function is uncertain. The CDR3 is 18 amino acids. Trimming removed 0 bases from V and 1 base from J; junction bases left unmatched: 12. DNA for the CDR3: TGTGCCAGCAGCTTGGGAGGGACAGTTAATTTACCGAACACTGAAGCTTTCTTT. Its protein is CASSLGGTVNLPNTEAFF.

The chain uses TRBV7-2 and TRBJ1-4; 8 positions agree with TRBD1. J lost 5 bases, V lost 4 bases, and 3 bases had no gene match. Germline CDR1 and CDR2: SGHTA and FQGNSA. CDR3 size: 14 residues. For the CDR3, the DNA is TGTGCCAGCAGCTATAGACAGGGGAATGAAAAACTGTTTTTT. Translation: CASSYRQGNEKLFF.

This clonotype was seen at least ten times. The chain uses TRBV27 and TRBJ1-5; D remains ambiguous. The CDR3 sequence is 15 residues long. Germline V gene lookup returns CDR1 MNHEY and CDR2 SMNVEV (reference sequence). The ends were cut back, 6 bases at V and 0 bases at J, with 12 bases in the middle. The CDR3 region has the DNA TGTGCCAGCAGACCCCTCACCAATAGCAATCAGCCCCAGCATTTT. Translating it yields CASRPLTNSNQPQHF.

The V and J genes are TRBV7-9 and TRBJ2-1, with 7 bases fitting TRBD2. This CDR3 region has 15 residues. CDR1 and CDR2 from the germline V gene are SEHNR and FQNEAQ (reference sequence). With V trimmed by 3 bases and J by 4 bases, 6 bases remained unmatched. As DNA, the CDR3 is TGTGCCAGCAGCTTTCCCTCTAGCGGATACAATGAGCAGTTCTTC. This translates into CASSFPSSGYNEQFF.

This clonotype was seen more than once but under ten times. This chain links TRBV24-1 with TRBJ2-1; TRBD1 matches at 9 bases. J was trimmed by 7 bases and V by 6 bases; bases with no gene match: 6. There are 14 residues in the CDR3. From germline, CDR1 is KGHDR and CDR2 SFDVKD. The CDR3 is CATSRGQGLNEQFF. The CDR3 DNA reads TGTGCCACCAGTCGCGGACAGGGGTTGAATGAGCAGTTCTTC.

This clonotype occurred a few times. V usage is TRBV7-9 and J usage is TRBJ2-3; D is unclear. The CDR3 sequence is 12 residues long. V lost 7 bases to trimming and J lost 0 bases, with 5 bases between them. Germline V lookup: CDR1 SEHNR, CDR2 FQNEAQ (reference sequence). CDR3 sequence: CASTPSTDTQYF. The DNA for the CDR3 is TGTGCCAGCACCCCGAGCACAGATACGCAGTATTTT.

This clonotype has more than one count but fewer than ten. The chain couples TRBV20-1 to TRBJ2-1; 8 bases fit TRBD2. The CDR3 runs to 15 residues. Germline CDR1 and CDR2: DFQATT and SNEGSKA (reference sequence). V trimming: 4 bases; J trimming: 9 bases; junction bases outside the gene matches: 14. In DNA, the CDR3 is TGCAGTGCTAATGGGGGCTGGGGACTAGGGGCTGAGCAGTTCTTC. Amino acids: CSANGGWGLGAEQFF.

This clonotype occurred many times. The V and J genes are TRBV12-3 or TRBV12-4 and TRBJ2-4, with D perhaps TRBD2 (6 bases). V lost 7 bases and J 1 base, leaving 14 bases between the germline ends. CDR3 length: 15 residues. The CDR3 region is CASTGGRTAKNIQYF. Here the CDR3 DNA reads TGTGCCAGCACCGGAGGGAGGACGGCCAAAAACATTCAGTACTTC.

Only a few counts were recorded for this clonotype. The V gene is TRBV20-1, the J gene TRBJ2-3; D may be TRBD2 (5 bases). The CDR3 length is 13 residues. V lost 1 base to trimming and J lost 1 base, with 6 bases between them. Germline loops: CDR1 DFQATT, CDR2 SNEGSKA (reference sequence). CDR3 DNA sequence: TGCAGTGCTAGAGTACTAGGCACAGATACGCAGTATTTT. Its protein product is CSARVLGTDTQYF.

The V and J genes are TRBV7-2 and TRBJ2-1; D may be TRBD1 or TRBD2 (6 bases each). This CDR3 is 15 amino acids long. Germline CDR1 is SGHTA and CDR2 is FQGNSA. Trimming pared 4 bases from V and 2 bases from J, leaving 12 bases between. Written as DNA, the CDR3 is TGTGCCAGCAGCTCTACGAGGGGGGCCTACAATGAGCAGTTCTTC. Its translation: CASSSTRGAYNEQFF.

In its sample, this clonotype was seen many times. The genes are TRBV27 and TRBJ2-4; 7 nucleotides line up with TRBD2. The V gene's germline CDR1 is MNHEY and CDR2 SMNVEV (reference sequence). CDR3 size: 13 residues. The V and J ends lost 3 bases and 8 bases, in that order; junction bases with no gene match: 4. DNA of the CDR3: TGTGCCAGCAGTTTTGGACGGGGGGACATTCAGTACTTC. This encodes CASSFGRGDIQYF.

This clonotype occurred a few times. This chain joins TRBV7-9 and TRBJ2-3, with D hard to call. CDR3 size: 13 residues. Trimming took off 4 bases at V and 0 bases at J, with 5 bases between the two ends. Germline lookup yields CDR1 SEHNR and CDR2 FQNEAQ (reference sequence). CDR3 DNA sequence: TGTGCCAGCAGCTATGATAGCACAGATACGCAGTATTTT. This gives the protein CASSYDSTDTQYF. The full variable domain, its missing parts supplied by reference TRBV7-9 and TRBJ2-3, is DTGVSQNPRHKITKRGQNVTFRCDPISEHNRLYWYRQTLGQGPEFLTYFQNEAQLEKSRLLSDRFSAERPKGSFSTLEIQRTEQGDSAMYLCASSYDSTDTQYFGPGTRLTVL.

This clonotype was detected only a few times. V is TRBV20-1 and J is TRBJ2-7; D might be TRBD1 (6 bases). The CDR3 length is 14 residues. CDR1 and CDR2 (germline): DFQATT, SNEGSKA (reference sequence). Trimming removed 5 bases at V and 4 bases at J, with 18 bases between. CDR3 in DNA: TGCAGTGCTGTCGGGGACACTGGTGCTTACGAGCAGTACTTC. Its translation is CSAVGDTGAYEQYF.